Listed here are 7 T cell receptor beta chains from one sample, sequenced in a study of T cell repertoires in cytomegalovirus infection. These receptors' targets are unknown. Each CDR3 protein gets one entry after TCRdb re-called the reads with MiXCR. The sample includes about 20,000 distinct CDR3 sequences, over 40% of them seen just once. The material sequenced was CD8+ T cells from cultured PBMCs, taken from culture after CMV antigen stimulation. The receptors come from a human donor in good health (CMV status not recorded). Some clones in this sample may be carry-over from other donors' samples.

V usage is TRBV6-1 and J usage is TRBJ1-1; 9 bases agree with TRBD1. Germline V gives CDR1 MNHNS, CDR2 SASEGT. V dropped 6 bases and J dropped 8; count of bases not matched to a gene: 10. CDR3 length: 14 residues. CDR3 sequence: CASRDRDRDVEAFF. The CDR3 nucleotides read TGTGCCAGCAGGGACAGGGACAGGGACGTCGAAGCTTTCTTT.

This clonotype was seen only once. The V call is TRBV7-9, the J call TRBJ2-7, with a possible D match to TRBD1 (5 bases). V was clipped by 8 bases and J by 0 bases, with 26 bases between them. Germline V gene lookup returns CDR1 SEHNR and CDR2 FQNEAQ (reference sequence). This CDR3 contains 18 residues. The CDR3 loop is CASVFPDSRKKSSYEQYF. CDR3 bases: TGTGCCAGCGTCTTTCCTGACAGTCGAAAAAAGAGCTCCTACGAGCAGTACTTC.

The chain employs TRBV15 and TRBJ1-1, with 10 bases fitting TRBD1. The CDR3 runs to 18 residues. The junction had 16 bases not matched to a gene; V was cut back by 6 bases and J by 3 bases. Per germline, CDR1 LNHNV and CDR2 YYDKDF (reference sequence). Here the CDR3 DNA reads TGTGCCACCAGAGATCGCCCGGACAGGGGGAAAGGTGACACTGAAGCTTTCTTT. Translation: CATRDRPDRGKGDTEAFF.

This clonotype has just a few counts. The chain links TRBV7-9 to TRBJ1-4; TRBD1 might be the D (5 bases). This CDR3 is built from 14 residues. Per the germline V gene, CDR1 is SEHNR and CDR2 is FQNEAQ (reference sequence). The V gene lost 1 base and the J gene lost 8 bases, with 11 bases spanning the gap. DNA of the CDR3: TGTGCCAGCAGCTTAGTCCAGGGAAACGAAAAACTGTTTTTT. This sequence encodes CASSLVQGNEKLFF.

The rearrangement links TRBV6-6 to TRBJ2-7, with 8 positions matching TRBD2. There are 17 residues in the CDR3. V lost 2 bases, J lost 0 bases, and 9 bases stayed unmatched. Germline loops: CDR1 MNHNY, CDR2 SVGAGI (reference sequence). The CDR3 is CASSYPLIAGSSYEQYF. CDR3 coding DNA: TGTGCCAGCAGTTACCCCCTAATAGCGGGGAGCTCCTACGAGCAGTACTTC.

The CDR3 nucleotides are TGTGCCAGCAGGGGAGAACAGGGGTATAATTCACCCCTCCACTTT. Encoded protein: CASRGEQGYNSPLHF. The gene calls are TRBV6-5 and TRBJ1-6; TRBD1 aligns across 7 bases. The ends lost 6 bases at V and 4 bases at J; junction bases unmatched: 6. The CDR3 covers 15 residues. The V gene's germline CDR1 is MNHEY and CDR2 SVGAGI.

This chain uses TRBV6-5 with TRBJ1-1; TRBD1 is a possible D gene (6 bases). Germline CDR1 is MNHEY and CDR2 is SVGAGI. This CDR3 spans 16 amino acids. V lost 5 bases and J 1 base, leaving 17 bases between the germline ends. The CDR3 sequence is CASSTPRGGQNTEAFF. CDR3 DNA: TGTGCCAGCAGTACCCCACGGGGGGGACAGAACACTGAAGCTTTCTTT.